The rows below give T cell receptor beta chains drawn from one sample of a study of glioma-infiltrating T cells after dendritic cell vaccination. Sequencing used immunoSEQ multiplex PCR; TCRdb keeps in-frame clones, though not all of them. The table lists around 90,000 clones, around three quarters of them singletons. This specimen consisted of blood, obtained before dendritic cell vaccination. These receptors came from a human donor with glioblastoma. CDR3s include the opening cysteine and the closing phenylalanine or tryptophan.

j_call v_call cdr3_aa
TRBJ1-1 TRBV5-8 CASSPPFGGPMNTEAFF
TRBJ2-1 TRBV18 CASSPPLNEQFF
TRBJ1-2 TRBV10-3 CAISRRDGKGYTF
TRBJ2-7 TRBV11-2 CASSLGLAYEQYF
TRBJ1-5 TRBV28 CASTTLGGGQPQHF
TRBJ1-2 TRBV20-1 CSASDFPGYTF
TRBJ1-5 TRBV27 CASSPGGGSRNQPQHF
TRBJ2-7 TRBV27 CASTPGQGYEQYF
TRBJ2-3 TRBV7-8 CASSLGGGSGDTQYF
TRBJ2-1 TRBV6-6 CASSLTSGANNEQFF
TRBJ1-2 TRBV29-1 CSVDRGTANYGYTF
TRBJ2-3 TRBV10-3 CAISLGGDLTDTQYF
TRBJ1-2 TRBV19 CASSFARGQGYGYTF
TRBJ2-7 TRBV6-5 CASSYARGRYEQYF
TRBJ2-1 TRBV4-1 CASSRLGRSSYNEQFF
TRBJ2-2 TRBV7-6 CASSLNSGTNTGELFF
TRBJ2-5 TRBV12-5 CASGLVQGGRETQYF
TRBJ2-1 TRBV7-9 CAGLRDYNEQFF
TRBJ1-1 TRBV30 CAWSRDRGLMNTEAFF
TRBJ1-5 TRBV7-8 CASSPAGTGVQPQHF
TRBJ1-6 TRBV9 CASTRGLGNSPLHF
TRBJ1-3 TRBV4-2 CASSRTGTDSGNTIYF
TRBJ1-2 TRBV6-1 CASSVGGQSGGYTF
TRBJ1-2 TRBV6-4 CASRRDRDGGYTF
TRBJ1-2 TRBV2 CASAARGTNYGYTF
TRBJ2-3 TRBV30 CAWSVTSGRSDTQYF
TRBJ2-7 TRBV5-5 CASSKDGNSYEQYF
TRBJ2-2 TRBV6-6 CASSSGGTGELFF
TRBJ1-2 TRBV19 CASRASGPRLQGSNYGYTF
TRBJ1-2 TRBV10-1 CASSEARGGGYTF
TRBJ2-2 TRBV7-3 CASSLGQGATGELFF
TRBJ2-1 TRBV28 CASSPPGTMHNEQFF
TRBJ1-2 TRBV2 CASSEGRNDGYTF
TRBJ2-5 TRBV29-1 CSVTSSGGETQYF
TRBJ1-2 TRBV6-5 CASKGSAHGYTF
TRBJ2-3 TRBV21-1 CASSKVLTSGGEDLSTDTQYF
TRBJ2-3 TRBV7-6 CASSLVGGSTDTQYF
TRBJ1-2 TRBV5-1 CASSLVLGQSYGYTF
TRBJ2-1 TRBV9 CASSVVVGVAGRNEQFF
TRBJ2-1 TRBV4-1 CASSQDLWDRRNEQFF
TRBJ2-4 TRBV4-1 CASSQESPSGRRHIQYF
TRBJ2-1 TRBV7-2 CASSPQVNRNEQFF
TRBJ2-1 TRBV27 CASTRLGVHNEQFF
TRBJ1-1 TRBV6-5 CASSRAGTGNTEAFF
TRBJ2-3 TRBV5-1 CASSLNTDTQYF
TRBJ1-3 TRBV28 CASSRPGQVGGNTIYF
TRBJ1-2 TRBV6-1 CASSETENYGYTF
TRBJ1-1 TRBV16 CASSGRQRLEAFF